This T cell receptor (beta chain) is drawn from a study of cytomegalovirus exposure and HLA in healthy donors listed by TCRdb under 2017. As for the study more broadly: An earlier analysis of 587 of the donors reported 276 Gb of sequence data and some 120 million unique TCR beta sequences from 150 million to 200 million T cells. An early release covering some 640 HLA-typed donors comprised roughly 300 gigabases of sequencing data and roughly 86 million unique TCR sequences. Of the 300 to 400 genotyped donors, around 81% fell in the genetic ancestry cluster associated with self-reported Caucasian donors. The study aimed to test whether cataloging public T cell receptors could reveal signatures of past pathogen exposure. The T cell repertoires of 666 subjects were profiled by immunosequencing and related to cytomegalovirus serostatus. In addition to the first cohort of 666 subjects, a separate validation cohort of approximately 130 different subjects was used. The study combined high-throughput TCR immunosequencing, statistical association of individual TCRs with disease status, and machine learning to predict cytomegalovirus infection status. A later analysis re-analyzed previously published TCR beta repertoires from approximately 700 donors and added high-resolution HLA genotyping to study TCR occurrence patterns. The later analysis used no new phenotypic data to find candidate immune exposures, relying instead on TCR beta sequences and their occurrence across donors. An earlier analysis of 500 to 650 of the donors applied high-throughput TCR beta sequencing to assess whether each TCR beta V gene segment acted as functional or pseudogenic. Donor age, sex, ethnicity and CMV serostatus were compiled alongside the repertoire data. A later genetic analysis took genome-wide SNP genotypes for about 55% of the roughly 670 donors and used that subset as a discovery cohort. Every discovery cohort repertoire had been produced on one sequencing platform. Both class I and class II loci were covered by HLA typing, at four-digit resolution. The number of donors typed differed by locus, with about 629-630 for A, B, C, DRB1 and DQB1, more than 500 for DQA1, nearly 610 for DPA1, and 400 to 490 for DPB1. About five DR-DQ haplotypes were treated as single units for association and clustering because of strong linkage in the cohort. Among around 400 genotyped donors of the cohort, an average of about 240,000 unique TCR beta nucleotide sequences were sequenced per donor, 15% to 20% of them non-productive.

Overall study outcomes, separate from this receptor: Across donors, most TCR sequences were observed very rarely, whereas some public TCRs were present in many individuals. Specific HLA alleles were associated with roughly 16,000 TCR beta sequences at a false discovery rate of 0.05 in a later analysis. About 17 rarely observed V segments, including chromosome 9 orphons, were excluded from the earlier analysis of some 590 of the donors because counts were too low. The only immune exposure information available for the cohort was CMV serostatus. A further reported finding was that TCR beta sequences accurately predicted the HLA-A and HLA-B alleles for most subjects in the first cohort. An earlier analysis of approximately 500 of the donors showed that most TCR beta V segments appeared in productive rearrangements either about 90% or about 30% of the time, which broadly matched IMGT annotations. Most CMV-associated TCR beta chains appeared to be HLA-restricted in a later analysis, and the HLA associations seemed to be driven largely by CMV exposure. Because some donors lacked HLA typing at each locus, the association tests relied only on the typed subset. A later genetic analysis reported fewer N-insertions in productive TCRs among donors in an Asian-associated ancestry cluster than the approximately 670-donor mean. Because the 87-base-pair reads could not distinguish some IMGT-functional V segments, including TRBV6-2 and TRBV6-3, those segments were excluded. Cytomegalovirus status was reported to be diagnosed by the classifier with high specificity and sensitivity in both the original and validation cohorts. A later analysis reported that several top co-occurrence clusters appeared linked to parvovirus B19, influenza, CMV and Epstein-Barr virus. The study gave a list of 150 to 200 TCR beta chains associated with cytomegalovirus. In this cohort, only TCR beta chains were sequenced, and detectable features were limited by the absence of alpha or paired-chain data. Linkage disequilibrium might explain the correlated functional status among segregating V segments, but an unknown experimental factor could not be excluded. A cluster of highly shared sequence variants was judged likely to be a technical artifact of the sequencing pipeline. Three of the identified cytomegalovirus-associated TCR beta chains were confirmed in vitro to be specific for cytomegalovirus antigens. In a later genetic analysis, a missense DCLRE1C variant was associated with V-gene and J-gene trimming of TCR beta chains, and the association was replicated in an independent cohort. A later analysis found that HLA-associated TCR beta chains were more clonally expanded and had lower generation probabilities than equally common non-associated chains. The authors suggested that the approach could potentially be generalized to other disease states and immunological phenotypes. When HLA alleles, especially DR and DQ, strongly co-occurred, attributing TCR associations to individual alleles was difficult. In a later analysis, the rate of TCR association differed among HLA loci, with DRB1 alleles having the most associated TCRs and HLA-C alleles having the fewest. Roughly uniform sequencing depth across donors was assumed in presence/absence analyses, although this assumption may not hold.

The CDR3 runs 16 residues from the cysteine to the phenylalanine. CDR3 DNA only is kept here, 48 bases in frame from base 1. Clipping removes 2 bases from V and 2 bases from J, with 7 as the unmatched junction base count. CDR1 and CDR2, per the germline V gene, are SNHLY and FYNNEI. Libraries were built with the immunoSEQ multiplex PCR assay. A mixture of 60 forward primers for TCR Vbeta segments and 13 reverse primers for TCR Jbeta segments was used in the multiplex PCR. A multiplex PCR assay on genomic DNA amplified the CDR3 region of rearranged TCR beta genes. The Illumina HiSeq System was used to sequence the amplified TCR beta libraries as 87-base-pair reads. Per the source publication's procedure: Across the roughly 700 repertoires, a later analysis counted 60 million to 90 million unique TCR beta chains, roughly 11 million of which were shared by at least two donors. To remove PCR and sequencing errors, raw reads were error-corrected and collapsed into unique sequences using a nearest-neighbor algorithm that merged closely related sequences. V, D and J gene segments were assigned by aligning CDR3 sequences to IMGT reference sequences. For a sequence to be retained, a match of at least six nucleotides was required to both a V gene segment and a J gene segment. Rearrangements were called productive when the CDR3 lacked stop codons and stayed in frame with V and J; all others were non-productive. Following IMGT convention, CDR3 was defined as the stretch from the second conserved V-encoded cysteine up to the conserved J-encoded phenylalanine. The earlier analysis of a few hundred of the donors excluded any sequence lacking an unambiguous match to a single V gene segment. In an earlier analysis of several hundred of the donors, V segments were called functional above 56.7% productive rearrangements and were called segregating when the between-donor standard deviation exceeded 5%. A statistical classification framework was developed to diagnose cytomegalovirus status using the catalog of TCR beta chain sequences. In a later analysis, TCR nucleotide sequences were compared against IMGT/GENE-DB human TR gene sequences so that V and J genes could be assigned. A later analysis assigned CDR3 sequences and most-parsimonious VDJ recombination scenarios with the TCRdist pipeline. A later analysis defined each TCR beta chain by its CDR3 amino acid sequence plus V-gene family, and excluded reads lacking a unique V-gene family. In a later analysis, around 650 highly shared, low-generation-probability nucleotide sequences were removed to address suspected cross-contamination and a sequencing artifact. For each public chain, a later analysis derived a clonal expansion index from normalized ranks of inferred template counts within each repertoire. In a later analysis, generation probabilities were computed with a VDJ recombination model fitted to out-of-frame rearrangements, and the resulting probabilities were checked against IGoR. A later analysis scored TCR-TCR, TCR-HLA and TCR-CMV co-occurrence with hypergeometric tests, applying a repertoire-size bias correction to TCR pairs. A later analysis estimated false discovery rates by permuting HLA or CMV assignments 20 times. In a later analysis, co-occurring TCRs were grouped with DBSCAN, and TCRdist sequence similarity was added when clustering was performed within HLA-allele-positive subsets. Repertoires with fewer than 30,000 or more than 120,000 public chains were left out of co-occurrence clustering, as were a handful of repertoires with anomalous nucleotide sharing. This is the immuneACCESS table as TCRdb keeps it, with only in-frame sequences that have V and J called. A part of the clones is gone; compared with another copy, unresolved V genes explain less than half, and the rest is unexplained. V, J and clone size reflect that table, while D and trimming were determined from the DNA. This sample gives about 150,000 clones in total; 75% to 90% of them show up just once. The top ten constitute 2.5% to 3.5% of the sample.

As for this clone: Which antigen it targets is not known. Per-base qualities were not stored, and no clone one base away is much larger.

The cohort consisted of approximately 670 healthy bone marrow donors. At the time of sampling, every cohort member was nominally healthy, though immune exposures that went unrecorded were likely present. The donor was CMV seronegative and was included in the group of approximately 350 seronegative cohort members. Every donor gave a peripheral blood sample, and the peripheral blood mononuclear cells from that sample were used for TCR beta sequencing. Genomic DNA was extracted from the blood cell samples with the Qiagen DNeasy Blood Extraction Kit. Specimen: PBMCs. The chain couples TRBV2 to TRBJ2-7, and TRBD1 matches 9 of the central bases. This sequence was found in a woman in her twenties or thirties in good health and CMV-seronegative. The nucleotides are TGTGCCAGCAGTGAACCTCGGGACAGGGAGGCCTACGAGCAGTACTTC. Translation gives CASSEPRDREAYEQYF.